This TCR beta chain was sequenced during a study of cytomegalovirus exposure and HLA in healthy donors. Broader study findings: An analysis that was carried out later associated 16,951 TCR beta sequences with HLA alleles at 0.05 false discovery rate. Highly shared variants forming one cluster were likely a sequencing artifact. Later genetic work tied a missense DCLRE1C variant to beta-chain V and J trimming.

This CDR3 is 14 amino acids long. The V gene end was trimmed by 7 bases and the J gene end by 9 bases; junction bases not matched to a gene: 9. Germline lookup yields CDR1 SQVTM and CDR2 ANQGSEA. This clone has more than one count but fewer than ten. Antigen: not known. The PCR used 60 Vbeta and 13 Jbeta primers. Sequencing was performed with immunoSEQ multiplex PCR; in TCRdb, only in-frame clones are kept and a portion is missing. The sample lists 160,000 or so clones; 81% were seen once. The specimen sequenced was PBMCs. This sequence joins TRBV29-1 and TRBJ2-1; 13 bases agree with TRBD2. The sequence was collected from a man aged 45 to 65 in good health and CMV-seropositive. The CDR3 reads CSGRRTSGSTEQFF. In nucleotides, the CDR3 is TGCAGCGGAAGAAGGACTAGCGGGAGTACTGAGCAGTTCTTC.